Below, 20 T cell receptor beta chains from the same sample are listed, as sequenced in a study of shared clonotypes between healthy human individuals. Profiled with immunoSEQ multiplex PCR; TCRdb holds only in-frame clones, not every one. The sample lists about 820,000 clones, more than 85% occurring once. Naive CD8 cells lacked CD45RO, underwent positive selection for CCR7 and left out terminally differentiated effector memory CD45RA+ cells. The sequencing input was naive CD8+ T cells sorted from blood. These receptors all come from a young man in good health.

This chain connects TRBV11-2 to TRBJ2-7; 11 nucleotides align to TRBD1. V lost 4 bases and J lost 7; bases outside the gene matches: 6. The CDR3 spans 14 residues. Germline V gene sequence: CDR1 SGHAT, CDR2 FQNNGV. The CDR3 here is CASSSRDRGREQYF. DNA of the CDR3: TGTGCCAGCAGCTCTCGGGACAGGGGGAGGGAGCAGTACTTC.

The V and J genes are TRBV10-2 and TRBJ1-1; 11 positions match TRBD1. With 6 bases clipped from V and 8 bases from J, the junction kept 2 bases outside the gene matches. The CDR3 has 12 amino acids. The germline V gene encodes CDR1 WSHSY and CDR2 SAAADI. The CDR3 loop is CASRGQGEEAFF. CDR3 sequence (DNA): TGCGCCAGCAGGGGACAGGGGGAAGAAGCTTTCTTT.

The chain combines TRBV28 with TRBJ1-3; tentative D call: TRBD1 (6 bases). Germline CDR1 and CDR2: MDHEN and SYDVKM. CDR3 size: 11 residues. V lost 9 bases and J lost 7, with 10 bases in between. The CDR3 nucleotides are TGTGCCAGTTCAGGGGTGAACACCATATATTTT. Its translation is CASSGVNTIYF.

The chain uses TRBV28 and TRBJ2-7, with 8 bases aligning to TRBD2. Germline CDR1 is MDHEN and CDR2 is SYDVKM. The CDR3 extends over 17 amino acids. V lost 7 bases, J lost 2 bases, and 16 bases stayed unmatched. The CDR3 nucleotides are TGTGCCAGCACCAGCGAAGAAGCGGGAGAGCCCCCCTACGAGCAGTACTTC. Amino acids: CASTSEEAGEPPYEQYF.

The chain carries TRBV6-1 and TRBJ1-4; D unclear. CDR1 MNHNS and CDR2 SASEGT come from the germline V gene. The CDR3 is made up of 15 amino acids. V lost 1 base and J 5 bases, leaving 11 bases between the germline ends. DNA of the CDR3: TGTGCCAGCAGTGAAGTGGGTGGGGTCAATGAAAAACTGTTTTTT. Translating gives CASSEVGGVNEKLFF.

The rearrangement joins TRBV30 to TRBJ1-5, with 9 bases that match TRBD1. The CDR3 length is 14 residues. Germline V CDR1 and CDR2: GTSNPN, SVGIG (reference sequence). The V gene end was trimmed by 4 bases and the J gene end by 7 bases; junction bases not matched to a gene: 8. The CDR3 DNA is TGTGCCTGGACTACCGGGACAGGGAGCCAGCCCCAGCATTTT. It translates to CAWTTGTGSQPQHF.

This chain links TRBV7-9 with TRBJ1-4; the D is unclear. CDR3 length equals 15 residues. From germline, CDR1 is SEHNR and CDR2 FQNEAQ (reference sequence). The V and J ends lost 4 bases and 7 bases respectively, with 16 bases between them. The CDR3 protein is CASSSHGEGSEKLFF. The CDR3 DNA follows: TGTGCCAGCAGCTCACACGGAGAGGGTTCTGAAAAACTGTTTTTT.

As for this clone: The sample holds other DNA sequences that translate to the same CDR3. The V call is TRBV11-2, the J call TRBJ2-7; D perhaps matches TRBD1 (6 bases). This CDR3 contains 13 residues. Germline V gene sequence: CDR1 SGHAT, CDR2 FQNNGV. Trimming removed 3 bases from V and 2 bases from J, with 8 bases in between. The CDR3 region has the DNA TGTGCCAGCAGCTTCAGGGGACCCTACGAGCAGTACTTC. The encoded protein is CASSFRGPYEQYF.

In its sample, this clone was seen once. The chain links TRBV2 to TRBJ2-1; D remains ambiguous. This CDR3 region has 14 residues. The germline gives CDR1 SNHLY, CDR2 FYNNEI. Trimming left V 8 bases short and J 7 bases short, with 18 bases between. CDR3 protein: CASFKRPPENEQFF. The CDR3 DNA is TGTGCCAGCTTTAAGCGCCCCCCTGAGAATGAGCAGTTCTTC.

The J gene is TRBJ2-2, the V gene TRBV5-1, with 9 bases that match TRBD2. J was trimmed by 5 bases and V by 5 bases; bases with no gene match: 10. The CDR3 totals 16 residues. Germline V CDR1 and CDR2: SGHRS, YFSETQ. The CDR3 DNA reads TGCGCCAGCAGTGCTTGGGGACTAGCAGAAACCGGGGAGCTGTTTTTT. Its translation: CASSAWGLAETGELFF.

The chain employs TRBV27 and TRBJ2-7; D is unclear. The CDR3 is 14 amino acids. Trimming pared 3 bases from V and 2 bases from J, leaving 11 bases between. The germline gives CDR1 MNHEY, CDR2 SMNVEV (reference sequence). The CDR3 DNA follows: TGTGCCAGCAGTTTTTTAGGGCCGACCTACGAGCAGTACTTC. Translating it yields CASSFLGPTYEQYF.

V gene TRBV27 combines with J gene TRBJ2-3, with D uncertain. The V end was cut by 10 bases, the J end by 4 bases, with 12 bases between. This CDR3 is 12 amino acids long. The germline V gene has CDR1 MNHEY and CDR2 SMNVEV (reference sequence). The CDR3 reads CATYSNSDTQYF. The CDR3 nucleotides are TGTGCCACCTACTCGAATTCAGATACGCAGTATTTT.

The chain joins TRBV20-1 to TRBJ1-2; 7 bases are shared with TRBD1. CDR3 length: 10 amino acids. Germline CDR1 DFQATT, CDR2 SNEGSKA (reference sequence). The J segment lost 10 bases and the V segment lost 5 bases, leaving 4 bases of the junction unmatched. The CDR3 DNA sequence: TGCAGTGCTCGGGACAGTGTCTACACCTTC. This sequence encodes CSARDSVYTF.

The V gene is TRBV6-6, the J gene TRBJ2-7, with D possibly TRBD1 on 5 matching bases. The CDR3 runs 14 residues. Between the trimmed V and J ends, which lost 4 bases and 6 bases, there was a span of 16 bases. Germline loops: CDR1 MNHNY, CDR2 SVGAGI (reference sequence). CDR3: CASSFRDSIIEQYF. The CDR3 region has the DNA TGTGCCAGCAGTTTCCGCGACAGCATAATCGAGCAGTACTTC.

The rearrangement uses TRBV9 and TRBJ1-2, with D perhaps matching TRBD1 (6 bases). The CDR3 consists of 18 residues. V was pared by 1 base and J by 4 bases, with 23 bases between. CDR1 is SGDLS and CDR2 is YYNGEE in the germline V gene. CDR3 in DNA: TGTGCCAGCAGCGTATCTTCCGGTTTCCATACGACAGGCTATGGCTACACCTTC. Its translation is CASSVSSGFHTTGYGYTF.

This clone came up once. The rearrangement joins TRBV9 to TRBJ2-7, with D possibly TRBD2 on 5 matching bases. V was trimmed by 4 bases and J by 4 bases, leaving 12 bases between them. The CDR3 totals 13 residues. Germline values: CDR1 SGDLS, CDR2 YYNGEE. The CDR3 bases are TGTGCCAGCAGCTACGGACTTGAATACGAGCAGTACTTC. This encodes CASSYGLEYEQYF.

This chain links TRBV5-6 with TRBJ1-4, with D uncertain. The CDR3 contains 14 residues. Germline V gene lookup returns CDR1 SGHDT and CDR2 YYEEEE. V lost 4 bases and J 5 bases, leaving 12 bases between the germline ends. For the CDR3, the DNA is TGTGCCAGCAGCCTAGGGAGAGGCAATGAAAAACTGTTTTTT. Its protein is CASSLGRGNEKLFF.

The chain joins TRBV7-6 to TRBJ2-1, with TRBD2 matching over 10 bases. V shed 5 bases and J 3 bases; nucleotides not matched to a gene: 4. The germline gives CDR1 SGHVS, CDR2 FNYEAQ. The length of the CDR3 is 15 residues. Written as DNA, the CDR3 is TGTGCCAGCAGCCTCGGACTAGCGGACTACAATGAGCAGTTCTTC. Translation gives CASSLGLADYNEQFF.

The CDR3 sequence: CASSLVQSTDTQYF. DNA for the CDR3: TGTGCCAGCAGTTTAGTACAGAGCACAGATACGCAGTATTTT. The chain joins TRBV27 to TRBJ2-3, with D uncertain. The V and J ends lost 2 bases and 0 bases respectively, with 6 bases between them. Germline CDR1 reads MNHEY; CDR2 reads SMNVEV (reference sequence). This CDR3 region has 14 residues.

The chain carries TRBV6-5 and TRBJ2-2; D is tentatively TRBD1 or TRBD2 (5 bases each). Germline CDR1 MNHEY, CDR2 SVGAGI. Trimming took off 6 bases at V and 0 bases at J, with 11 bases between the two ends. The CDR3 spans 15 residues. The CDR3 loop reads CASRPGPPNTGELFF. The CDR3 DNA is TGTGCCAGCAGACCGGGGCCTCCGAACACCGGGGAGCTGTTTTTT.